A selection of T cell receptor beta chains follows, all from one sample in a study of shared clonotypes between healthy human individuals. Assay: immunoSEQ multiplex PCR; the TCRdb copy retains only in-frame clones and omits some. The sample lists some 2,000,000 clones, less than 95% seen once, with roughly 1.1% in the top ten. Material for sequencing was naive CD8+ T cells sorted from blood. The receptors were sampled from a man between 18 and 35 years old in good health. Each CDR3 is given with its conserved first and last residue. The D gene is left open where the match is weak. Only some rows state a clone size, as once, few, many or a class for expanded clones.

d_call	v_call	clone_size	j_call	cdr3_nt	cdr3_aa
.	TRBV10-2	.	TRBJ1-2	TGCGCCAGCAGTGAGTCGGCAGCTATTGGGGGCTACACCTTC	CASSESAAIGGYTF
.	TRBV4-3	once	TRBJ2-7	TGCGCCAGCAGCCAAGGACAGGGAGGTTCCTACGAGCAGTACTTC	CASSQGQGGSYEQYF
TRBD2	TRBV13	.	TRBJ2-3	TGTGCCAGCAGCTCCCGACTAGCGGGGAAAGATACGCAGTATTTT	CASSSRLAGKDTQYF
.	TRBV6-6	.	TRBJ2-1	TGTGCCAGCAGTTTCCTGGGACCCGCCCTCGCCAATGAGCAGTTCTTC	CASSFLGPALANEQFF
.	TRBV6-1	.	TRBJ1-2	TGTGCCAGCAGTGCCAAGTACGGGACCTCGGGGTATGGCTACACCTTC	CASSAKYGTSGYGYTF
.	TRBV27	.	TRBJ2-1	TGTGCCAGCAGTTTACCGGACAGTTACAATGAGCAGTTCTTC	CASSLPDSYNEQFF
TRBD1	TRBV4-1	.	TRBJ2-3	TGCGCCAGCAGCCAACTGATAGGGGGCCCCACAGATACGCAGTATTTT	CASSQLIGGPTDTQYF
.	TRBV6-5	.	TRBJ2-1	TGTGCCAGCAGCCCCGGTGGGGTTGGTGAGCAGTTCTTC	CASSPGGVGEQFF
.	TRBV7-9	.	TRBJ2-5	TGTGCCCTAACAGCAGCAGAGACGGGGGAGACCCAGTACTTC	CALTAAETGETQYF
TRBD1	TRBV27	.	TRBJ2-7	TGTGCCAGCAGTTTCTTTTGGGGACAGGGGGCAGAAGAGCAGTACTTC	CASSFFWGQGAEEQYF
.	TRBV5-1	.	TRBJ2-1	TGCGCCAGCAGCGCAGAGCCGGGACTCCATTTCACCGGCTATGAGCAGTTCTTC	CASSAEPGLHFTGYEQFF
.	TRBV30	.	TRBJ1-1	TGTGCCTGGCTCCGTGGGGGGCGCGAAGCTTTCTTT	CAWLRGGREAFF
.	TRBV6-6	.	TRBJ2-3	TGTGCCAGCAGTTACGACCGGCTAGAGGGGACAGATACGCAGTATTTT	CASSYDRLEGTDTQYF